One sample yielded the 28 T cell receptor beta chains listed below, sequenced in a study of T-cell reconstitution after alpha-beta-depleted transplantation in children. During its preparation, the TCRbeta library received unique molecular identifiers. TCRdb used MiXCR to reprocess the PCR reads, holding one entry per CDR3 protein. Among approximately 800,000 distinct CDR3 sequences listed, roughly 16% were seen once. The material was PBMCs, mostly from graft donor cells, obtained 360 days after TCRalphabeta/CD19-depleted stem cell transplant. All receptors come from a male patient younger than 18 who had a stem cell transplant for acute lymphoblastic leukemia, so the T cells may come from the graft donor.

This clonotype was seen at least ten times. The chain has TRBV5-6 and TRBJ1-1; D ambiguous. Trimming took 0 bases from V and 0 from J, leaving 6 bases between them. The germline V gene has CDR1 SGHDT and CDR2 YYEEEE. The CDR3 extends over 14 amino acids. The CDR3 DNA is TGTGCCAGCAGCTTGGAACAGATGAACACTGAAGCTTTCTTT. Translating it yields CASSLEQMNTEAFF. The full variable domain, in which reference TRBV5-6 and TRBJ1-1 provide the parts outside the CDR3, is DAGVTQSPTHLIKTRGQQVTLRCSPKSGHDTVSWYQQALGQGPQFIFQYYEEEERQRGNFPDRFSGHQFPNYSSELNVNALLLGDSALYLCASSLEQMNTEAFFGQGTRLTVV.

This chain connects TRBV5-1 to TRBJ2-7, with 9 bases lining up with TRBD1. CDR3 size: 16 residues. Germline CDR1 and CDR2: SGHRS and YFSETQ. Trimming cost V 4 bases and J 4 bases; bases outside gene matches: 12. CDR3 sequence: CASSPQAGTGIYEQYF. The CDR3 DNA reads TGCGCCAGCAGCCCCCAAGCCGGGACAGGGATTTACGAGCAGTACTTC. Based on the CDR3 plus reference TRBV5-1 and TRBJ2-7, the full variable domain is KAGVTQTPRYLIKTRGQQVTLSCSPISGHRSVSWYQQTPGQGLQFLFEYFSETQRNKGNFPGRFSGRQFSNSRSEMNVSTLELGDSALYLCASSPQAGTGIYEQYFGPGTRLTVT.

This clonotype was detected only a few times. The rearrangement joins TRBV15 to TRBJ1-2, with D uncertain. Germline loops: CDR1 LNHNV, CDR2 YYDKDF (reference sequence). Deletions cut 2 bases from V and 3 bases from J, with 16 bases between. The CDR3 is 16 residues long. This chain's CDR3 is CATSRLTNKDDYGYTF. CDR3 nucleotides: TGTGCCACCAGCAGACTTACAAATAAGGATGACTATGGCTACACCTTC.

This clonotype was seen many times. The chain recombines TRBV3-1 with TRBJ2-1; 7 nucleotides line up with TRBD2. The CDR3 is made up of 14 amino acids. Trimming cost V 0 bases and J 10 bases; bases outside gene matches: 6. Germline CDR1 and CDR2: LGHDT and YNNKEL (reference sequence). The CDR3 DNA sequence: TGTGCCAGCAGCCAAGATGGGGGGGGAGGCGAGCAGTTCTTC. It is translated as CASSQDGGGGEQFF.

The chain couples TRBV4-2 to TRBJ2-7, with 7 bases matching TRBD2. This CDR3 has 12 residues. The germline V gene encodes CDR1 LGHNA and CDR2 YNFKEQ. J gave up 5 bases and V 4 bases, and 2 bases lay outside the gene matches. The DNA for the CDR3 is TGTGCCAGCAGCCGGCGGGGGAACGAGCAGTACTTC. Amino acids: CASSRRGNEQYF.

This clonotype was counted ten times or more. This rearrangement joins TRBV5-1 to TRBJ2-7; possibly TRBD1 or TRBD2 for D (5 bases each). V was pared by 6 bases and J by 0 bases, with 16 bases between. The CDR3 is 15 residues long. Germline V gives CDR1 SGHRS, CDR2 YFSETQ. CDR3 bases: TGCGCCAGCACCCCTAACGCCGGGACCTCCTACGAGCAGTACTTC. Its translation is CASTPNAGTSYEQYF.

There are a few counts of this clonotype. The CDR3 loop reads CASSSTGTPMNTEAFF. CDR3 sequence (DNA): TGTGCCAGCAGTTCCACAGGGACACCTATGAACACTGAAGCTTTCTTT. The chain combines TRBV12-3 or TRBV12-4 with TRBJ1-1; a weak D match, TRBD1 (6 bases). The length of the CDR3 is 16 residues. Trimming took 4 bases from V and 0 from J, leaving 15 bases between them.

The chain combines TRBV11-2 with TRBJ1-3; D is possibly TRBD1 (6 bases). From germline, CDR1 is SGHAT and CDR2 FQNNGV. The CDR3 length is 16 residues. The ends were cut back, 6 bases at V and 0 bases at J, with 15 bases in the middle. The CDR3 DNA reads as TGTGCCAGCAGATCGATCTCAGGGGCCTCTGGAAACACCATATATTTT. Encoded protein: CASRSISGASGNTIYF. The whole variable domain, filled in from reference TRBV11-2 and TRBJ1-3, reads EAGVAQSPRYKIIEKRQSVAFWCNPISGHATLYWYQQILGQGPKLLIQFQNNGVVDDSQLPKDRFSAERLKGVDSTLKIQPAKLEDSAVYLCASRSISGASGNTIYFGEGSWLTVV.

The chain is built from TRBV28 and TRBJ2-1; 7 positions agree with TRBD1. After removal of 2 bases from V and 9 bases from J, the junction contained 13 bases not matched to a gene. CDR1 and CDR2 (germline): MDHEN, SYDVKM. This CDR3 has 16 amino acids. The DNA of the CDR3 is TGTGCCAGCAGTTTACTGATGGCAGGGGGTGGGGGTGAGCAGTTCTTC. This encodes CASSLLMAGGGGEQFF.

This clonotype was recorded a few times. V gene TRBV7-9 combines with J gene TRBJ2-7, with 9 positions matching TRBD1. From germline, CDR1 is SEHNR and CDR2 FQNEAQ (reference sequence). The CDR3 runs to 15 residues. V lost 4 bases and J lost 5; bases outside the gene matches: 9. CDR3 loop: CASSSLRDRVHEQYF. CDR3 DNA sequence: TGTGCCAGCAGCTCGCTCCGGGACAGGGTCCACGAGCAGTACTTC.

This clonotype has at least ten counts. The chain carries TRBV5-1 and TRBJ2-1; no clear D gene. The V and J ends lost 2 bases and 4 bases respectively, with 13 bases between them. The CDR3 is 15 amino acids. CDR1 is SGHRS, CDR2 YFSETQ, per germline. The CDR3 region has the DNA TGCGCCAGCAGCTTTGCCACGACGGGTTACAATGAGCAGTTCTTC. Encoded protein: CASSFATTGYNEQFF.

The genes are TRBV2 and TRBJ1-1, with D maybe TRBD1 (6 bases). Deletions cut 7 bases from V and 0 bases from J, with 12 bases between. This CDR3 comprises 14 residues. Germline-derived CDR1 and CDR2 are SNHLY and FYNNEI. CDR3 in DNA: TGTGCCAGCAAAGACAGGATGATGAACACTGAAGCTTTCTTT. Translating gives CASKDRMMNTEAFF.

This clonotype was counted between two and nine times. The CDR3, as DNA: TGTGCCAGCAGCAAATCCGGGACACGGGACACAGATACGCAGTATTTT. It encodes CASSKSGTRDTDTQYF. The gene calls are TRBV7-9 and TRBJ2-3, with D possibly matching TRBD1 (6 bases). The CDR3 covers 16 residues. Germline V CDR1 and CDR2: SEHNR, FQNEAQ (reference sequence). The V and J ends lost 5 bases and 2 bases respectively, with 17 bases between them.

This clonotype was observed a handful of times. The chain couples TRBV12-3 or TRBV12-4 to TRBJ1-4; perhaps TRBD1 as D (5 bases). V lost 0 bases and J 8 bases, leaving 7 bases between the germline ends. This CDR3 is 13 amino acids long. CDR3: CASSLAGVEKLFF. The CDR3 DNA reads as TGTGCCAGCAGTTTAGCGGGGGTGGAAAAACTGTTTTTT.

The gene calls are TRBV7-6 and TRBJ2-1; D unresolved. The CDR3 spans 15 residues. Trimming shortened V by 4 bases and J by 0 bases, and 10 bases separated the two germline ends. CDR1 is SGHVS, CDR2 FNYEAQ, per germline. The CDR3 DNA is TGTGCCAGCAGCTCGGTCGTCCTCTCCTACAATGAGCAGTTCTTC. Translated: CASSSVVLSYNEQFF.

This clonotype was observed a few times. The CDR3 DNA reads as TGCGCCAGCAGCTTGGTTGCAGGGGTTGGCAATGAGCAGTTCTTC. Its protein product is CASSLVAGVGNEQFF. This chain joins TRBV5-1 and TRBJ2-1; possibly TRBD1 for D (6 bases). The V and J ends lost 0 bases and 6 bases respectively, with 13 bases between them. Germline V gives CDR1 SGHRS, CDR2 YFSETQ. This CDR3 is built from 15 residues.

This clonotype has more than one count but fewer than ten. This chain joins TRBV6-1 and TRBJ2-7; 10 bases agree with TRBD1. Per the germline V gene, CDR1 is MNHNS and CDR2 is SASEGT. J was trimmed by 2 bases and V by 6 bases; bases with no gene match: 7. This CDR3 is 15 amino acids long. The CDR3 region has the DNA TGTGCCAGCAGCCCGGGACAGGGGCCTCCCTACGAGCAGTACTTC. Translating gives CASSPGQGPPYEQYF.

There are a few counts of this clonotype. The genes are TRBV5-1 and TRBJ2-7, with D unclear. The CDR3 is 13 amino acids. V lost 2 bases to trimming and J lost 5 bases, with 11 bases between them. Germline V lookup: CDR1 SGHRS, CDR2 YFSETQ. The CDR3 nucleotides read TGCGCCAGCAGCTTCAATTTACGTGACGAGCAGTACTTC. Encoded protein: CASSFNLRDEQYF.

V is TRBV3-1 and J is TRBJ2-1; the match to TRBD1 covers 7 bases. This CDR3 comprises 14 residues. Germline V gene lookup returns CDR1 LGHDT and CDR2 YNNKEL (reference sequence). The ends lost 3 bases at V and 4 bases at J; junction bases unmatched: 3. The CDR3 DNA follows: TGTGCCAGCAGCCATTGGGACAGATACAATGAGCAGTTCTTC. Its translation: CASSHWDRYNEQFF.

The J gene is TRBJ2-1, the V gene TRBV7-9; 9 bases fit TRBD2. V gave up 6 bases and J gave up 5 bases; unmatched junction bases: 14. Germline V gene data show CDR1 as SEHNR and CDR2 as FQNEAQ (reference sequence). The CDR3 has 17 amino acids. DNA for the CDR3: TGTGCCAGCAGTCGCAGGGGCGGGACTAGCCCAGACAATGAGCAGTTCTTC. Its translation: CASSRRGGTSPDNEQFF.

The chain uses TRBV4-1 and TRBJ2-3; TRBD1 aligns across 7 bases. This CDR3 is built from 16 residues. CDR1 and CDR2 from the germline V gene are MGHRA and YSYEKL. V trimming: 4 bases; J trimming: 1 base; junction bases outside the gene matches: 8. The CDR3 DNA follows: TGCGCCAGCAGCCGCTGGTTCGGGACAGGCACAGATACGCAGTATTTT. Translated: CASSRWFGTGTDTQYF.

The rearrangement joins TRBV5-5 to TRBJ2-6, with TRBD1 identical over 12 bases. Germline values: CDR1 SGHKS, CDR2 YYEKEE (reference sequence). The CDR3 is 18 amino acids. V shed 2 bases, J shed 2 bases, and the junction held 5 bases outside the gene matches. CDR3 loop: CASSFWDRGHAGANVLTF. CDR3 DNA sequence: TGTGCCAGCAGCTTTTGGGACAGGGGGCATGCTGGGGCCAACGTCCTGACTTTC.

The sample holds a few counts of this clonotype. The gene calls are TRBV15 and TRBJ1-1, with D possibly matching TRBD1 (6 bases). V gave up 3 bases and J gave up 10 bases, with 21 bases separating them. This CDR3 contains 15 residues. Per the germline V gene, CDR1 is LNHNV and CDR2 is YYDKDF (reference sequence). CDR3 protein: CATSRVRQVTVGAFF. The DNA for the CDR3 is TGTGCCACCAGCAGGGTCAGACAGGTTACGGTTGGAGCTTTCTTT.

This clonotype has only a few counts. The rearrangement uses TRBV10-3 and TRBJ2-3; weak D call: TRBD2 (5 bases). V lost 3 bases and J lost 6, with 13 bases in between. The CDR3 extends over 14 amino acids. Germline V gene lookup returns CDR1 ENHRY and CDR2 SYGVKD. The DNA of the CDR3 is TGTGCCATCAGTGAATTAGCGATTTGGGATACGCAGTATTTT. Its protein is CAISELAIWDTQYF.

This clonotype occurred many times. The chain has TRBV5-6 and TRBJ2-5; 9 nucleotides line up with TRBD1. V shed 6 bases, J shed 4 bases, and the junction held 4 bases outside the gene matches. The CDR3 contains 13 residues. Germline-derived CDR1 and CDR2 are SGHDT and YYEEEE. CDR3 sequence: CASTGQGPETQYF. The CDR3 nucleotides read TGTGCCAGCACGGGACAGGGCCCAGAGACCCAGTACTTC.

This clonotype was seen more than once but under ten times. CDR3 in DNA: TGCGCCAGCAGCCACCCGGGACAGGGGGTCAACGAGCAGTACTTC. The encoded protein is CASSHPGQGVNEQYF. V usage is TRBV4-1 and J usage is TRBJ2-7; 11 nucleotides align to TRBD1. Germline CDR1 and CDR2: MGHRA and YSYEKL. This CDR3 is 15 amino acids long. V trimming: 3 bases; J trimming: 5 bases; junction bases outside the gene matches: 6.

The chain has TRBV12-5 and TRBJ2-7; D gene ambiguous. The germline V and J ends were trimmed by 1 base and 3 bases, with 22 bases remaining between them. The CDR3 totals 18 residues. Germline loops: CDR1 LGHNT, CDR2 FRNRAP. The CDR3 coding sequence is TGTGCTAGTGGTTTGGCGAACCCCTCGGGCATTGTGTACTACGAGCAGTACTTC. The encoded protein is CASGLANPSGIVYYEQYF.

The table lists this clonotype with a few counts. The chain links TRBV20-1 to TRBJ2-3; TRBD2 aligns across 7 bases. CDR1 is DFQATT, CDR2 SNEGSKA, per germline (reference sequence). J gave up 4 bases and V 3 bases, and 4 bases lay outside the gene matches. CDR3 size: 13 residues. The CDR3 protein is CSARREGPDTQYF. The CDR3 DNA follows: TGCAGTGCTAGGAGGGAGGGGCCAGATACGCAGTATTTT.